This TCR beta chain was found in a study of technical replicates of blood from a handful of donors. This CDR3 comprises 13 residues. Germline V gene data show CDR1 as SQVTM and CDR2 as ANQGSEA. The germline V and J ends were trimmed by 7 bases and 1 base, with 14 bases remaining between them. This table comes from immunoSEQ multiplex PCR, and its TCRdb copy is limited to in-frame clones, with some not included. This table holds around 68,000 clones, 91% found once. The receptor's source is a human donor in good health. Some clones in this sample may be carry-over from other donors' samples. The rearrangement uses TRBV29-1 and TRBJ2-7; D call uncertain. The sequenced sample consisted of T cells isolated from PBMCs. As DNA, the CDR3 is TGCAGCGCGCGCACCGGGTCTTCCTACGAGCAGTACTTC. It codes for CSARTGSSYEQYF.